The 26 T cell receptor beta chains below all came from one sample that was sequenced in a study of blood T cell repertoires in COVID-19. The protocol was immunoSEQ multiplex PCR, while the TCRdb copy is restricted to in-frame clones and leaves out a portion. The profile shows more than 85,000 clones, around nine tenths of them singletons. The sequencing sample was made of peripheral blood. The receptors stem from a man between 60 and 70 years old with acute or convalescent COVID-19.

This chain links TRBV7-8 with TRBJ2-7; 9 bases match TRBD1. Germline CDR1 and CDR2: SGHVS and FQNEAQ. The CDR3 is made up of 16 amino acids. Trimming cost V 4 bases and J 1 base; bases outside gene matches: 8. The CDR3, as DNA: TGTGCCAGCAGCTCCAAACCGGGACAGGGATCCTACGAGCAGTACTTC. Translated, it gives CASSSKPGQGSYEQYF.

CDR3 amino acids: CASTVSYNSPLHF. The CDR3 DNA reads as TGTGCCAGCACGGTCTCCTATAATTCACCCCTCCACTTT. The genes are TRBV2 and TRBJ1-6; D gene uncertain. The CDR3 consists of 13 residues. Per germline, CDR1 SNHLY and CDR2 FYNNEI. The V and J ends lost 7 bases and 0 bases respectively, with 4 bases between them.

This chain connects TRBV7-9 to TRBJ2-5; D is possibly TRBD1 (6 bases). CDR1 is SEHNR and CDR2 is FQNEAQ in the germline V gene (reference sequence). Trimming pared 0 bases from V and 5 bases from J, leaving 13 bases between. The CDR3 sequence is 15 residues long. The CDR3 DNA sequence: TGTGCCAGCAGCTTAGCGGCAGGGGCACGGGAGACCCAGTACTTC. Translating it yields CASSLAAGARETQYF. The full variable domain, with the rest looked up from reference TRBV7-9 and TRBJ2-5, is DTGVSQNPRHKITKRGQNVTFRCDPISEHNRLYWYRQTLGQGPEFLTYFQNEAQLEKSRLLSDRFSAERPKGSFSTLEIQRTEQGDSAMYLCASSLAAGARETQYFGPGTRLLVL.

This chain uses TRBV19 with TRBJ1-4; D not resolved. The CDR3 runs 12 residues. Germline CDR1 LNHDA, CDR2 SQIVND (reference sequence). Trimming removed 4 bases from V and 6 bases from J, with 6 bases in between. The CDR3 sequence: CASSTLDEKLFF. For the CDR3, the DNA is TGTGCCAGTAGTACCCTCGATGAAAAACTGTTTTTT.

The V gene is TRBV7-2, the J gene TRBJ2-1; 7 bases fit TRBD2. Looked up from germline, CDR1 is SGHTA and CDR2 is FQGNSA. Trimming removed 5 bases from V and 8 bases from J; junction bases left unmatched: 3. CDR3 length: 12 amino acids. This CDR3 reads CASSRSGDEQFF. DNA for the CDR3: TGTGCCAGCAGCCGAAGCGGGGATGAGCAGTTCTTC.

This rearrangement joins TRBV5-5 to TRBJ2-3; D unresolved. This CDR3 spans 12 amino acids. The V gene's germline CDR1 is SGHKS and CDR2 YYEKEE (reference sequence). Trimming took off 4 bases at V and 2 bases at J, with 5 bases between the two ends. The CDR3 bases are TGTGCCAGCAGCCTCCTCACAGATACGCAGTATTTT. It yields the protein CASSLLTDTQYF.

The V and J genes are TRBV15 and TRBJ1-5; D is ambiguous. V dropped 3 bases and J dropped 0 bases, with 12 bases sitting between them. The V gene's germline CDR1 is LNHNV and CDR2 YYDKDF (reference sequence). The CDR3 covers 16 residues. As DNA, the CDR3 is TGTGCCACCAGCAGTAGCCCAGACTATAGCAATCAGCCCCAGCATTTT. Its protein is CATSSSPDYSNQPQHF. Drawing the rest from reference TRBV15 and TRBJ1-5, the complete variable domain is DAMVIQNPRYQVTQFGKPVTLSCSQTLNHNVMYWYQQKSSQAPKLLFHYYDKDFNNEADTPDNFQSRRPNTSFCFLDIRSPGLGDTAMYLCATSSSPDYSNQPQHFGDGTRLSIL.

The chain carries TRBV25-1 and TRBJ1-1, with a possible D match to TRBD1 (5 bases). V was shortened by 1 base and J by 0 bases, with 9 bases between the two germline ends. CDR1 is MGHDK, CDR2 SYGVNS, per germline. This CDR3 is 15 amino acids long. CDR3 sequence (DNA): TGTGCCAGCAGTGAATCCACAGGTATGAACACTGAAGCTTTCTTT. It is translated as CASSESTGMNTEAFF.

V and J are TRBV19 and TRBJ1-1; D remains ambiguous. Germline V CDR1 and CDR2: LNHDA, SQIVND (reference sequence). Trimming took off 4 bases at V and 2 bases at J, with 14 bases between the two ends. The CDR3 runs 15 residues. CDR3 in DNA: TGTGCCAGTAGTAGCGGCTCACAATTAAACACTGAAGCTTTCTTT. This encodes CASSSGSQLNTEAFF. Using reference TRBV19 and TRBJ1-1 for the parts outside the CDR3, the full variable domain is DGGITQSPKYLFRKEGQNVTLSCEQNLNHDAMYWYRQDPGQGLRLIYYSQIVNDFQKGDIAEGYSVSREKKESFPLTVTSAQKNPTAFYLCASSSGSQLNTEAFFGQGTRLTVV.

This chain joins TRBV9 and TRBJ2-7, with TRBD2 matching 9 bases. The CDR3 is 16 amino acids. V lost 3 bases, J lost 1 base, and 8 bases stayed unmatched. Germline V gene lookup returns CDR1 SGDLS and CDR2 YYNGEE. CDR3: CASSAFSGSESYEQYF. The CDR3, as DNA: TGTGCCAGCAGCGCTTTTAGCGGGAGTGAATCCTACGAGCAGTACTTC.

This rearrangement joins TRBV4-3 to TRBJ1-1; maybe TRBD1 (6 bases). Per germline, CDR1 LGHNA and CDR2 YSLEER. The CDR3 is 12 residues long. V lost 4 bases and J 7 bases, leaving 10 bases between the germline ends. The CDR3 is CASSRQGNEAFF. The CDR3 nucleotides are TGCGCCAGCAGCCGTCAGGGGAATGAAGCTTTCTTT.

The chain carries TRBV7-9 and TRBJ2-5; the match to TRBD2 covers 8 bases. This CDR3 has 16 residues. Trimming removed 1 base from V and 2 bases from J; junction bases left unmatched: 6. CDR1 is SEHNR, CDR2 FQNEAQ, per germline (reference sequence). The CDR3 loop is CASSLDSGRGQETQYF. The DNA of the CDR3 is TGTGCCAGCAGCTTAGACAGCGGGAGAGGTCAAGAGACCCAGTACTTC. The whole variable domain, filled in from reference TRBV7-9 and TRBJ2-5, reads DTGVSQNPRHKITKRGQNVTFRCDPISEHNRLYWYRQTLGQGPEFLTYFQNEAQLEKSRLLSDRFSAERPKGSFSTLEIQRTEQGDSAMYLCASSLDSGRGQETQYFGPGTRLLVL.

In this sample, this clone turned up a few times. The chain couples TRBV9 to TRBJ1-1, with TRBD1 matching 8 bases. The CDR3 has 15 amino acids. Germline values: CDR1 SGDLS, CDR2 YYNGEE. With V trimmed by 0 bases and J by 2 bases, 3 bases remained unmatched. Here the CDR3 reads CASSVDPGGNTEAFF. The DNA for the CDR3 is TGTGCCAGCAGCGTAGACCCAGGGGGCAACACTGAAGCTTTCTTT.

This clone was detected only a few times. The chain is built from TRBV4-2 and TRBJ2-1; D might be TRBD2 (6 bases). The germline gives CDR1 LGHNA, CDR2 YNFKEQ. V dropped 3 bases and J dropped 2 bases, with 11 bases sitting between them. The CDR3 is made up of 15 amino acids. The CDR3: CASSQGLGPYNEQFF. The CDR3 bases are TGTGCCAGCAGCCAGGGACTGGGACCCTACAATGAGCAGTTCTTC.

This chain connects TRBV19 to TRBJ1-2; TRBD1 agrees at 7 bases. There are 12 residues in the CDR3. The V gene end was trimmed by 6 bases and the J gene end by 4 bases; junction bases not matched to a gene: 2. Germline CDR1 and CDR2: LNHDA and SQIVND (reference sequence). This chain's CDR3 is CASRGTVYGYTF. In DNA, the CDR3 is TGTGCCAGTAGGGGGACAGTCTATGGCTACACCTTC.

This clone was observed once. V usage is TRBV11-1 and J usage is TRBJ1-1; D gene unclear. The CDR3 contains 14 residues. V was clipped by 0 bases and J by 4 bases, with 9 bases between them. Germline V gene lookup returns CDR1 SGHAT and CDR2 FQDESV (reference sequence). The CDR3 protein is CASSLAEGVTEAFF. CDR3 nucleotides: TGTGCCAGCAGCTTAGCCGAGGGTGTCACTGAAGCTTTCTTT.

This sequence joins TRBV9 and TRBJ1-6, with 7 bases matching TRBD1. Per germline, CDR1 SGDLS and CDR2 YYNGEE. V gave up 0 bases and J gave up 5 bases; unmatched junction bases: 11. This CDR3 has 18 amino acids. The CDR3 DNA reads TGTGCCAGCAGCGTAGGGACGACAGGGACGGGGGATAATTCACCCCTCCACTTT. It codes for CASSVGTTGTGDNSPLHF.

The chain recombines TRBV27 with TRBJ2-7; 10 bases line up with TRBD1. The CDR3 covers 14 residues. CDR1 is MNHEY and CDR2 is SMNVEV in the germline V gene (reference sequence). Trimming at V came to 4 bases and at J to 5 bases, leaving 5 bases not matched to a gene. The CDR3 loop is CASSSDRGVNEQYF. The CDR3 DNA is TGTGCCAGCAGTTCGGACAGGGGGGTTAACGAGCAGTACTTC.

The chain recombines TRBV28 with TRBJ1-4; D gene ambiguous. Per the germline V gene, CDR1 is MDHEN and CDR2 is SYDVKM. Between the trimmed V and J ends, which lost 8 bases and 3 bases, there was a span of 16 bases. CDR3 size: 15 residues. CDR3 in DNA: TGTGCCAGCGGAACCCCGGAAGCGGCTAATGAAAAACTGTTTTTT. Translation: CASGTPEAANEKLFF.

The V call is TRBV4-2, the J call TRBJ2-5, with 7 bases lining up with TRBD2. With 1 base clipped from V and 5 bases from J, the junction kept 10 bases outside the gene matches. This CDR3 spans 16 amino acids. Germline V CDR1 and CDR2: LGHNA, YNFKEQ. The chain's CDR3 is CASSQVLGGRGETQYF. CDR3 coding DNA: TGTGCCAGCAGCCAAGTATTGGGCGGGCGGGGGGAGACCCAGTACTTC.

CDR3 bases: TGCGCCAGCAGCCACGACAGGGGGGGTACTGAAGCTTTCTTT. This gives the protein CASSHDRGGTEAFF. V and J are TRBV4-3 and TRBJ1-1; 9 bases match TRBD1. Germline V gene lookup returns CDR1 LGHNA and CDR2 YSLEER. V shed 3 bases, J shed 5 bases, and the junction held 4 bases outside the gene matches. This CDR3 region has 14 residues.

The V and J genes are TRBV3-1 (or the pseudogene TRBV3-2) and TRBJ1-6; tentatively, D is TRBD1 (5 bases). The CDR3 has 13 amino acids. Trimming pared 4 bases from V and 9 bases from J, leaving 10 bases between. The germline CDR1 and CDR2 sequences are LGHDT and YNNKEL (reference sequence). DNA of the CDR3: TGTGCCAGCAGCCTCGGGACTCGTTCACCCCTCCACTTT. It specifies CASSLGTRSPLHF.

The rearrangement joins TRBV6-6 to TRBJ1-1; TRBD1 matches 8 bases. The V gene's germline CDR1 is MNHNY and CDR2 SVGAGI (reference sequence). The CDR3 spans 15 residues. J lost 4 bases, V lost 4 bases, and 8 bases had no gene match. The DNA of the CDR3 is TGTGCCAGCAGTTTCACGACAGGGGTACGCACTGAAGCTTTCTTT. Translating gives CASSFTTGVRTEAFF.

This chain connects TRBV27 to TRBJ2-5, with TRBD1 matching 8 bases. Germline assignment: CDR1 MNHEY and CDR2 SMNVEV (reference sequence). The CDR3 runs 14 residues. V lost 6 bases to trimming and J lost 3 bases; unmatched junction nucleotides: 6. For the CDR3, the DNA is TGTGCCAGCAGCCAGGACAGGGAAGAAGAGACCCAGTACTTC. It is translated as CASSQDREEETQYF.

This chain connects TRBV3-1 (or the pseudogene TRBV3-2) to TRBJ2-3; TRBD1 is a possible D gene (5 bases). The CDR3 loop spans 15 amino acids. V was shortened by 1 base and J by 0 bases, with 8 bases between the two germline ends. Germline V gives CDR1 LGHDT, CDR2 YNNKEL (reference sequence). The CDR3 nucleotides read TGTGCCAGCAGCCAAGGGGGCTGGAGCACAGATACGCAGTATTTT. It translates to CASSQGGWSTDTQYF.

The chain links TRBV10-3 to TRBJ2-2, with 8 bases fitting TRBD1. Trimming at V came to 11 bases and at J to 5 bases, leaving 10 bases not matched to a gene. The CDR3 sequence is 14 residues long. Per the germline V gene, CDR1 is ENHRY and CDR2 is SYGVKD. The CDR3 coding sequence is TGTGCCGTCCGACAGGGGACGCGAACCGGGGAGCTGTTTTTT. Its protein product is CAVRQGTRTGELFF.